This T cell receptor (beta chain) comes out of a study of T-cell memory formation after mild COVID-19. Comment on this clonotype: Its specificity is unknown.

The V gene lost 1 base and the J gene lost 4 bases, with 8 bases spanning the gap. The CDR3 length is 14 residues. The V gene's germline CDR1 is SEHNR and CDR2 FQNEAQ (reference sequence). Whole-study findings and limits: The CD4+ clones that contracted clustered mainly within CM and EM, and the CD8+ clones concentrated in EMRA.

A single record per CDR3 protein comes from TCRdb applying MiXCR to the 5' RACE reads. Of some 200,000 distinct CDR3 sequences listed, 9.5% are singletons. Sequencing was performed on PBMCs or a T cell subset sorted from them (not recorded which). This receptor was taken from a man younger than 35 who had mild COVID-19 (a few samples of this study predate the infection). Cell type and time point are not known. The chain uses TRBV7-9 and TRBJ1-5; D may be TRBD1 (5 bases). The CDR3 protein is CASSLGQPNQPQHF. The CDR3 nucleotides are TGTGCCAGCAGCTTAGGACAGCCTAATCAGCCCCAGCATTTT. Drawing the rest from reference TRBV7-9 and TRBJ1-5, the complete variable domain is DTGVSQNPRHKITKRGQNVTFRCDPISEHNRLYWYRQTLGQGPEFLTYFQNEAQLEKSRLLSDRFSAERPKGSFSTLEIQRTEQGDSAMYLCASSLGQPNQPQHFGDGTRLSIL.